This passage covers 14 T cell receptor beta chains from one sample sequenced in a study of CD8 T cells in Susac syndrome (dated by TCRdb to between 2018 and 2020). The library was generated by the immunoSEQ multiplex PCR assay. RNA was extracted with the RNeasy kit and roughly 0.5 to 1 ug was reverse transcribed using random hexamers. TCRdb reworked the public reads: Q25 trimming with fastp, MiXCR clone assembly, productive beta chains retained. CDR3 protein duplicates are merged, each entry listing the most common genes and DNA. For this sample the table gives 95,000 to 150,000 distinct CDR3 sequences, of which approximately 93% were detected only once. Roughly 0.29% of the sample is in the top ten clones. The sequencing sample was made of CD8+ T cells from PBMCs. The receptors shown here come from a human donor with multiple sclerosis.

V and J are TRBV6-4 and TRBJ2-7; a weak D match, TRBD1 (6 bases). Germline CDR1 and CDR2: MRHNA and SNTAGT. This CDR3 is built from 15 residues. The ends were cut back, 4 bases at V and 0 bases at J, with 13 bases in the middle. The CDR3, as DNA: TGTGCCAGCAGTGGAGGAGAGGACAGCTCCTACGAGCAGTACTTC. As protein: CASSGGEDSSYEQYF.

As DNA, the CDR3 is TGTGCCAGCAGCCGCGACGGGACAGACTACGAGCAGTACGTC. It specifies CASSRDGTDYEQYV. The chain joins TRBV5-4 to TRBJ2-7; 7 bases align to TRBD1. The CDR3 totals 14 residues. V lost 4 bases, J lost 3 bases, and 7 bases stayed unmatched. Per germline, CDR1 SGHNT and CDR2 YYREEE (reference sequence).

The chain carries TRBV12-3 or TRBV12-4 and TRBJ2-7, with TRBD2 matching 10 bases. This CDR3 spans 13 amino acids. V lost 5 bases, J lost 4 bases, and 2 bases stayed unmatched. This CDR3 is CASSPSGGYEQYF. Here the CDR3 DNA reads TGTGCCAGCAGTCCTAGCGGGGGATACGAGCAGTACTTC.

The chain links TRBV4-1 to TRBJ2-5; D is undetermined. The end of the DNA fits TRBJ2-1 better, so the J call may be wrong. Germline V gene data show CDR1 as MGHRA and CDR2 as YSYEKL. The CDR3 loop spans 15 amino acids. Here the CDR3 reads CASSQEWGKQRTQFF. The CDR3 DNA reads TGCGCCAGCAGCCAAGAGTGGGGAAAACAGAGAACCCAGTTCTTC.

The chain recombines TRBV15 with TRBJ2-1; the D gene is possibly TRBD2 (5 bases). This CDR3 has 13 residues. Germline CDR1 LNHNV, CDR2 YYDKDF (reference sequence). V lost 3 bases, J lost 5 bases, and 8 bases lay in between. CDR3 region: CATSRRVNNEQFF. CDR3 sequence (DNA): TGTGCCACCAGCAGGAGGGTGAACAATGAGCAGTTCTTC.

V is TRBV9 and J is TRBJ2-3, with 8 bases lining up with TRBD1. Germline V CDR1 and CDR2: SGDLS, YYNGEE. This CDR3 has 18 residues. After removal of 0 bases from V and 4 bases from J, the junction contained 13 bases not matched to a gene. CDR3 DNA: TGTGCCAGCAGCGTAGCTACGAGGGACAGGATTCTGCCAGATACGCAGTATTTT. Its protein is CASSVATRDRILPDTQYF. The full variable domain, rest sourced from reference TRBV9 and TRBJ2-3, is DSGVTQTPKHLITATGQRVTLRCSPRSGDLSVYWYQQSLDQGLQFLIQYYNGEERAKGNILERFSAQQFPDLHSELNLSSLELGDSALYFCASSVATRDRILPDTQYFGPGTRLTVL.

The CDR3, as DNA: TGCGCCAGCAGCTTGGCCGGGGACTCCTACGAGCAGTACTTC. Translated: CASSLAGDSYEQYF. The chain employs TRBV5-1 and TRBJ2-7; D possibly corresponds to TRBD2 (5 bases). Germline CDR1 is SGHRS and CDR2 is YFSETQ. V was pared by 0 bases and J by 0 bases, with 7 bases between. This CDR3 has 14 amino acids.

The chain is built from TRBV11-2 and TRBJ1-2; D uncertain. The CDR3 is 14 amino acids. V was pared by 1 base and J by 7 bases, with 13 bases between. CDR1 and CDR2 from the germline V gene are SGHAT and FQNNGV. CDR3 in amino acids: CASSLGRGAAGYTF. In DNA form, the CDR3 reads TGTGCCAGCAGCTTAGGCAGAGGTGCGGCTGGCTACACCTTC.

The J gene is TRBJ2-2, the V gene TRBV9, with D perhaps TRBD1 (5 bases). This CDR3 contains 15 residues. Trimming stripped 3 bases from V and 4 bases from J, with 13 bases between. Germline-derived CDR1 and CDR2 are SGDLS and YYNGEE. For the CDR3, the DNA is TGTGCCAGCAGCGCCGCAGGGTCCCCCACCGGGGAGCTGTTTTTT. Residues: CASSAAGSPTGELFF.

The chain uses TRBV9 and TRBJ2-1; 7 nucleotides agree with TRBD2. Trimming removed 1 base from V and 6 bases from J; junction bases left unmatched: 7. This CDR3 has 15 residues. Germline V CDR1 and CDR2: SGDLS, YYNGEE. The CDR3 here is CASSVSGTNSNEQFF. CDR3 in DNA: TGTGCCAGCAGCGTATCGGGGACTAATAGCAATGAGCAGTTCTTC.

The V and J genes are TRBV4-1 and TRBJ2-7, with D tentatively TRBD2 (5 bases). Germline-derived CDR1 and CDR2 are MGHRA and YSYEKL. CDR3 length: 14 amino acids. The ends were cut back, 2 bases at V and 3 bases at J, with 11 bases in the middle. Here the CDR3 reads CASSQRDGLYEQYF. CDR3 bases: TGCGCCAGCAGCCAACGTGACGGACTCTACGAGCAGTACTTC.

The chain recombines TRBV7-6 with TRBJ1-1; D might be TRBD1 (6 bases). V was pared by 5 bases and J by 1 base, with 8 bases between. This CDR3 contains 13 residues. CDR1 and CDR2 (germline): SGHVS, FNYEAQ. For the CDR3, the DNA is TGTGCCAGCAGCAGAGGGGGGAACACTGAAGCTTTCTTT. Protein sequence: CASSRGGNTEAFF.

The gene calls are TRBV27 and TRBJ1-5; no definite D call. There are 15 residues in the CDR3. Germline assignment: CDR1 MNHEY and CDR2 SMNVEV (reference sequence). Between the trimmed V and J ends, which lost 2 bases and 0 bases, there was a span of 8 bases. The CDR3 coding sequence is TGTGCCAGCAGTTTAGGGGAACATAGCAATCAGCCCCAGCATTTT. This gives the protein CASSLGEHSNQPQHF.

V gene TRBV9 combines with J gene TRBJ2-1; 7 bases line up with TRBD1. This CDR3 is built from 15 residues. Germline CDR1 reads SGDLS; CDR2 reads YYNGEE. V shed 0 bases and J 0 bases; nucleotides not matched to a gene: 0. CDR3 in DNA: TGTGCCAGCAGCGTAGGGGACAGCTCCTACAATGAGCAGTTCTTC. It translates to CASSVGDSSYNEQFF.